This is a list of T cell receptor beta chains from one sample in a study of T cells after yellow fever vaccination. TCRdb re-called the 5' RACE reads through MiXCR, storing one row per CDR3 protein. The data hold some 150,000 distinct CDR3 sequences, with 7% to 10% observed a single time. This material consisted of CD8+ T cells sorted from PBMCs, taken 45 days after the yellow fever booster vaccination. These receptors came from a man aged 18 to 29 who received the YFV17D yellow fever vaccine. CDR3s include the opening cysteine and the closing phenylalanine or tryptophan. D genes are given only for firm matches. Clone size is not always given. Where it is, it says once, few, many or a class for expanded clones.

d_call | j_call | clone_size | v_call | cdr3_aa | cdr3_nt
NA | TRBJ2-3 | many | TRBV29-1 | CSVPGIGPDTQYF | TGCAGCGTTCCAGGGATCGGGCCGGATACGCAGTATTTT
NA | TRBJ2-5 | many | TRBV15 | CATSPYGTQETQYF | TGTGCCACCAGCCCATATGGGACACAAGAGACCCAGTACTTC
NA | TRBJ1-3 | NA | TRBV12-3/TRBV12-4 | CASIDSPSGNTIYF | TGTGCCAGCATTGACTCACCCTCTGGAAACACCATATATTTT
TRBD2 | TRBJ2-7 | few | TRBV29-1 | CSVEPGGLAGEQYF | TGCAGCGTTGAACCTGGGGGACTAGCGGGAGAGCAGTACTTC
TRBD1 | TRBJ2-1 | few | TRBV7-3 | CASSLNQGAHGEQFF | TGTGCCAGCAGCTTAAATCAGGGGGCTCACGGTGAGCAGTTCTTC
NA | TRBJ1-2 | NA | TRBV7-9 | CASSLAGEPRGYTF | TGTGCCAGCAGCTTAGCCGGGGAGCCAAGGGGCTACACCTTC
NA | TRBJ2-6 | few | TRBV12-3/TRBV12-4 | CATAPSGANVLTF | TGTGCCACCGCACCCTCTGGGGCCAACGTCCTGACTTTC
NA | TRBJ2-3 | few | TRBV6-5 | CASSFRLERPTDTQYF | TGTGCCAGCAGTTTTCGACTAGAAAGGCCCACAGATACGCAGTATTTT
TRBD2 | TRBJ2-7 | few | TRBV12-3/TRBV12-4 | CASRLSGGRREQYF | TGTGCCAGCAGGTTAAGCGGGGGAAGACGCGAGCAGTACTTC
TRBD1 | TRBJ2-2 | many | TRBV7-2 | CASSSRDRVPGELFF | TGTGCCAGCAGCTCCCGGGACAGGGTCCCCGGGGAGCTGTTTTTT
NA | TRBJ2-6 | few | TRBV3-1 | CASSLLWGANVLTF | TGTGCCAGCAGCCTTCTTTGGGGGGCCAACGTCCTGACTTTC
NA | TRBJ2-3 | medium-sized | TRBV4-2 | CASSQEGGGLPDTQYF | TGTGCCAGCAGCCAAGAGGGCGGGGGCCTTCCAGATACGCAGTATTTT
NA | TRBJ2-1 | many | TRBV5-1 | CASSLIGTEQFF | TGCGCCAGCAGCTTGATAGGGACTGAGCAGTTCTTC
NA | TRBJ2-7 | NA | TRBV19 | CASSISDSGEQYF | TGTGCCAGTAGTATATCGGACAGCGGGGAGCAGTACTTC
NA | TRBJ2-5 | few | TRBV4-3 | CASSQVVGETQYF | TGCGCCAGCAGCCAAGTCGTTGGGGAGACCCAGTACTTC
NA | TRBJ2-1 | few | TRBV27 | CASSLRSGATHNEQFF | TGTGCCAGCAGTCTTAGGTCCGGGGCGACTCACAATGAGCAGTTCTTC
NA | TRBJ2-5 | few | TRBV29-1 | CSAPSPKGTQYF | TGCAGCGCTCCAAGTCCCAAAGGGACCCAGTACTTC
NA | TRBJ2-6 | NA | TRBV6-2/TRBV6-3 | CASRPDPGANVLTF | TGTGCCAGCAGGCCTGACCCTGGGGCCAACGTCCTGACTTTC
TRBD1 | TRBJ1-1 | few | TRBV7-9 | CAWNQGESTEAFF | TGTGCCTGGAATCAGGGGGAGAGCACTGAAGCTTTCTTT
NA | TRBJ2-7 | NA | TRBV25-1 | CASSESPETDYEQYF | TGTGCCAGCAGTGAATCCCCCGAGACAGATTACGAGCAGTACTTC